Below are 16 T cell receptor beta chains sequenced from a single sample in a study of T cells in Graves' hyperthyroidism and ophthalmopathy. Amplification of TCR beta CDR3 regions was performed using RNA transcripts as template. Primed by the HTBI set, a first-round RT-PCR was run on the TCR CDR3. TCRdb re-called the multiplex PCR reads with MiXCR, one entry per CDR3 protein. The sample contains roughly 500,000 distinct CDR3 sequences, 46% of which appear only once. Sequencing used peripheral blood or thyroid tissue (not recorded which). The receptors stem from an adult woman with Graves' disease, either hyperthyroidism or ophthalmopathy (not recorded which).

This chain connects TRBV15 to TRBJ2-2; D possibly corresponds to TRBD2 (6 bases). The V end lost 5 bases, the J end lost 7 bases, and 23 bases lay between the germline ends. The CDR3 is 17 amino acids. The germline CDR1 and CDR2 sequences are LNHNV and YYDKDF (reference sequence). CDR3: CATSDPVEEGRGGELFF. Written as DNA, the CDR3 is TGTGCCACCAGCGACCCGGTGGAGGAGGGCCGGGGCGGGGAGCTGTTTTTT.

The genes are TRBV4-2 and TRBJ2-7, with TRBD1 identical over 10 bases. J was trimmed by 5 bases and V by 4 bases; bases with no gene match: 5. This CDR3 has 14 amino acids. Germline assignment: CDR1 LGHNA and CDR2 YNFKEQ. The CDR3 DNA reads as TGTGCCAGCAGCCTGGGACAGGGGCACGACGAGCAGTACTTC. This encodes CASSLGQGHDEQYF.

This clonotype was observed at least ten times. The V gene is TRBV5-6, the J gene TRBJ2-2; D uncertain. The CDR3 has 14 amino acids. CDR1 SGHDT and CDR2 YYEEEE come from the germline V gene. Trimming removed 3 bases at V and 0 bases at J, with 6 bases between. The CDR3 protein is CASSWTANTGELFF. The CDR3, as DNA: TGTGCCAGCAGCTGGACCGCGAACACCGGGGAGCTGTTTTTT.

This clonotype was observed a handful of times. The CDR3 nucleotides read TGTGCCTGGAGTGTGACAGGGGGCGGGCAGCCCCAGCATTTT. Translated, it gives CAWSVTGGGQPQHF. The chain employs TRBV30 and TRBJ1-5; 10 bases map to TRBD1. The J segment lost 7 bases and the V segment lost 0 bases, leaving 3 bases of the junction unmatched. The CDR3 length is 14 residues. The germline V gene encodes CDR1 GTSNPN and CDR2 SVGIG (reference sequence).

The chain joins TRBV12-3 or TRBV12-4 to TRBJ2-1, with 9 positions matching TRBD1. This CDR3 comprises 16 residues. V lost 7 bases to trimming and J lost 4 bases; unmatched junction nucleotides: 11. The CDR3 DNA reads as TGTGCCAGCAAAGGGACAGGGAGGCGGGGTTACAATGAGCAGTTCTTC. Translated, it gives CASKGTGRRGYNEQFF.

On this clonotype: This may arise from a read error, as a much more abundant clone is one base away. The CDR3 carries no conserved terminal phenylalanine or tryptophan, so it likely arises from a read error. V usage is TRBV6-5 and J usage is TRBJ1-1, with 9 bases matching TRBD1. V shed 8 bases and J 3 bases; nucleotides not matched to a gene: 7. Germline loops: CDR1 MNHEY, CDR2 SVGAGI. The CDR3 loop spans 14 amino acids. CDR3 nucleotides: TGTGCCAGCTCGAGGACAGGGGAAGACACTGAAGCTTTCCTT. It translates to CASSRTGEDTEAFL.

Many counts were recorded for this clonotype. The chain has TRBV25-1 and TRBJ2-5; 10 bases map to TRBD2. Per germline, CDR1 MGHDK and CDR2 SYGVNS. CDR3 size: 15 residues. J lost 3 bases, V lost 5 bases, and 6 bases had no gene match. DNA for the CDR3: TGTGCCAGCAGTCTAGATCTAGCGGGAGAAGAGACCCAGTACTTC. This encodes CASSLDLAGEETQYF.

This clonotype has at least ten counts. The rearrangement links TRBV7-2 to TRBJ2-5, with D tentatively TRBD2 (6 bases). The length of the CDR3 is 13 residues. The germline V and J ends were trimmed by 3 bases and 3 bases, with 8 bases remaining between them. CDR1 and CDR2 from the germline V gene are SGHTA and FQGNSA. The CDR3 sequence is CASSFQREETQYF. In DNA form, the CDR3 reads TGTGCCAGCAGCTTCCAGCGGGAAGAGACCCAGTACTTC.

At least ten counts were recorded for this clonotype. This sequence joins TRBV5-8 and TRBJ1-2; D is perhaps TRBD1 (5 bases). The germline V gene encodes CDR1 SGHTS and CDR2 YDEGEE. The CDR3 has 13 amino acids. The germline V and J ends were trimmed by 4 bases and 8 bases, with 15 bases remaining between them. Here the CDR3 DNA reads TGTGCCAGCAGCGACGCAGGGTGGTGGGGCTACACCTTC. Amino acid sequence: CASSDAGWWGYTF.

Many counts were recorded for this clonotype. V gene TRBV5-1 combines with J gene TRBJ1-3; no firm D call. The CDR3 length is 15 residues. V shed 4 bases and J shed 0 bases, with 11 bases lying between them. Germline-derived CDR1 and CDR2 are SGHRS and YFSETQ. Here the CDR3 DNA reads TGCGCCAGCAGCCCCCACTCAGGCTCTGGAAACACCATATATTTT. Its protein product is CASSPHSGSGNTIYF.

The chain carries TRBV29-1 and TRBJ1-1; TRBD1 might be the D (6 bases). This CDR3 contains 16 residues. V lost 7 bases and J lost 4, with 25 bases in between. The V gene's germline CDR1 is SQVTM and CDR2 ANQGSEA. The CDR3 nucleotides are TGCAGCGGGAAGGGCCAGGGGATGGAATTTCGCACTGAAGCTTTCTTT. It encodes CSGKGQGMEFRTEAFF.

This clonotype has ten or more counts. This sequence joins TRBV7-8 and TRBJ2-5, with a possible D match to TRBD1 (5 bases). Per germline, CDR1 SGHVS and CDR2 FQNEAQ. V lost 3 bases and J lost 0, with 8 bases in between. The CDR3 sequence is 14 residues long. The CDR3 loop is CASSFQGNQETQYF. CDR3 DNA sequence: TGTGCCAGCAGCTTTCAGGGCAACCAAGAGACCCAGTACTTC.

The chain combines TRBV10-3 with TRBJ2-5; 7 bases fit TRBD1. Germline CDR1 is ENHRY and CDR2 is SYGVKD. The CDR3 is made up of 13 amino acids. V was pared by 0 bases and J by 5 bases, with 0 bases of the junction left unmatched. In DNA form, the CDR3 reads TGTGCCATCAGTGAGTCACAGGGGGAGACCCAGTACTTC. It is translated as CAISESQGETQYF.

V and J are TRBV7-3 and TRBJ1-2, with D unresolved. The V gene's germline CDR1 is SGHTA and CDR2 FQGTGA. Trimming removed 4 bases from V and 4 bases from J, with 10 bases in between. The CDR3 has 13 amino acids. The DNA for the CDR3 is TGTGCCAGCAGCTCTTACAGCAGCTATGGCTACACCTTC. This translates into CASSSYSSYGYTF.

The rearrangement joins TRBV10-3 to TRBJ2-7, with 7 positions matching TRBD1. The V gene's germline CDR1 is ENHRY and CDR2 SYGVKD. This CDR3 has 14 amino acids. Losses at the gene ends were 3 bases for V and 2 bases for J; bases not matched to a gene: 4. Here the CDR3 DNA reads TGTGCCATCAGTGACCCGGGACAGACCTACGAGCAGTACTTC. Its protein product is CAISDPGQTYEQYF.

This clonotype occurred many times. The V gene is TRBV29-1, the J gene TRBJ2-7, with 8 bases identical to TRBD1. The CDR3 sequence is 12 residues long. Germline lookup yields CDR1 SQVTM and CDR2 ANQGSEA. Unmatched junction bases numbered 5, after V lost 7 bases and J lost 3 bases. CDR3 residues: CSGRDRNYEQYF. In DNA, the CDR3 is TGCAGCGGACGGGACAGGAACTACGAGCAGTACTTC.